The next 12 T cell receptor beta chains were all read from a single sample in a study of T cells in Graves' hyperthyroidism and ophthalmopathy. There were TCR beta CDR3 regions amplified from RNA transcripts. The primer set for the first-round RT-PCR of the TCR CDR3 was HTBI. TCRdb ran MiXCR on the multiplex PCR reads and lists one entry per CDR3 protein. The table lists some 800,000 distinct CDR3 sequences, over 35% of them singletons. Sample: blood. The receptors stem from a man between 18 and 35 years old with Graves' hyperthyroidism.

The chain joins TRBV27 to TRBJ1-1; weak D call: TRBD1 (6 bases). The CDR3 has 15 residues. CDR1 and CDR2 from the germline V gene are MNHEY and SMNVEV (reference sequence). V lost 6 bases and J 11 bases, leaving 25 bases between the germline ends. CDR3 sequence: CASSLIWDGGGRAFF. The CDR3 nucleotides are TGTGCCAGCAGCCTGATATGGGACGGGGGCGGACGGGCTTTCTTT.

This clonotype has only a few counts. Here the CDR3 DNA reads TGTGCCAGCAGCAACACGGGCTCGGGCTACACCTTC. Its protein is CASSNTGSGYTF. The gene calls are TRBV12-3 or TRBV12-4 and TRBJ1-2, with unresolved D. Trimming cost V 6 bases and J 8 bases, with 13 bases left between them. This CDR3 is 12 amino acids long.

The chain joins TRBV25-1 to TRBJ1-4; perhaps TRBD1 as D (6 bases). The CDR3 spans 16 residues. The V gene lost 0 bases and the J gene lost 0 bases, with 8 bases spanning the gap. Germline V gene data show CDR1 as MGHDK and CDR2 as SYGVNS. CDR3 DNA sequence: TGTGCCAGCAGTGAATACTCAGGGGCAACTAATGAAAAACTGTTTTTT. It specifies CASSEYSGATNEKLFF. The full variable domain, rest sourced from reference TRBV25-1 and TRBJ1-4, is EADIYQTPRYLVIGTGKKITLECSQTMGHDKMYWYQQDPGMELHLIHYSYGVNSTEKGDLSSESTVSRIRTEHFPLTLESARPSHTSQYLCASSEYSGATNEKLFFGSGTQLSVL.

This clonotype was seen at least ten times. The rearrangement joins TRBV10-3 to TRBJ2-5, with D perhaps TRBD1 or TRBD2 (5 bases each). Germline CDR1 ENHRY, CDR2 SYGVKD. Trimming pared 8 bases from V and 2 bases from J, leaving 12 bases between. The CDR3 is 13 residues long. The CDR3 is CAIAGTEQETQYF. DNA for the CDR3: TGTGCCATCGCCGGGACGGAACAAGAGACCCAGTACTTC.

This clonotype was seen ten or more times. The chain employs TRBV10-3 and TRBJ1-1; 9 bases are shared with TRBD1. Per germline, CDR1 ENHRY and CDR2 SYGVKD. This CDR3 region has 13 residues. V dropped 7 bases and J dropped 3; count of bases not matched to a gene: 3. Written as DNA, the CDR3 is TGTGCCATCACCCGGGACAGGGACACTGAAGCTTTCTTT. Its protein is CAITRDRDTEAFF.

As concerns this clonotype: This may arise from a read error, as a much more abundant clone is one base away. The CDR3 loop is CARSLARGINQPQHF. In DNA form, the CDR3 reads TGTGCCCGCAGCTTAGCGCGAGGGATTAATCAGCCCCAGCATTTT. The chain combines TRBV7-8 with TRBJ1-5; D unclear. This CDR3 spans 15 amino acids. Germline-derived CDR1 and CDR2 are SGHVS and FQNEAQ.

The chain joins TRBV10-3 to TRBJ1-4; 7 nucleotides line up with TRBD1. The ends lost 4 bases at V and 8 bases at J; junction bases unmatched: 4. In germline, CDR1 is ENHRY, CDR2 SYGVKD. This CDR3 has 13 residues. The CDR3 loop reads CAISGTGPEKLFF. The CDR3 DNA sequence: TGTGCCATCAGTGGGACAGGCCCCGAAAAACTGTTTTTT.

The J gene is TRBJ2-5, the V gene TRBV12-3 or TRBV12-4; 14 nucleotides line up with TRBD2. Losses at the gene ends were 6 bases for V and 1 base for J; bases not matched to a gene: 7. The length of the CDR3 is 17 residues. DNA of the CDR3: TGTGCCAGCAGCCTCTGGACTAGCGGGGGGTCCCAAGAGACCCAGTACTTC. Its translation is CASSLWTSGGSQETQYF.

The chain links TRBV20-1 to TRBJ2-7, with a possible D match to TRBD2 (6 bases). The CDR3 is 13 residues long. Trimming took off 6 bases at V and 6 bases at J, with 18 bases between the two ends. In germline, CDR1 is DFQATT, CDR2 SNEGSKA (reference sequence). The CDR3 is CSAHPGLSSEQYF. The CDR3, as DNA: TGCAGTGCGCACCCGGGACTTTCCAGCGAGCAGTACTTC.

In this sample, this clonotype turned up many times. The chain has TRBV5-1 and TRBJ2-2, with 9 bases matching TRBD1. With 4 bases clipped from V and 3 bases from J, the junction kept 4 bases outside the gene matches. The V gene's germline CDR1 is SGHRS and CDR2 YFSETQ. This CDR3 region has 15 residues. The CDR3 sequence: CASSPRTGDTGELFF. Here the CDR3 DNA reads TGCGCCAGCAGCCCTAGGACAGGGGACACCGGGGAGCTGTTTTTT. Using reference TRBV5-1 and TRBJ2-2 for the parts outside the CDR3, the full variable domain is KAGVTQTPRYLIKTRGQQVTLSCSPISGHRSVSWYQQTPGQGLQFLFEYFSETQRNKGNFPGRFSGRQFSNSRSEMNVSTLELGDSALYLCASSPRTGDTGELFFGEGSRLTVL.

This chain uses TRBV6-2 or TRBV6-3 with TRBJ2-2; 7 bases match TRBD2. J was trimmed by 7 bases and V by 0 bases; bases with no gene match: 5. Germline assignment: CDR1 MNHEY and CDR2 SVGEGT. The CDR3 totals 15 residues. DNA of the CDR3: TGTGCCAGCAGTTACTCGGCGGGAGCGGGCGGGGAGCTGTTTTTT. This codes for CASSYSAGAGGELFF.

The rearrangement joins TRBV6-5 to TRBJ2-7; D gene ambiguous. The CDR3 runs to 14 residues. The germline gives CDR1 MNHEY, CDR2 SVGAGI. V lost 6 bases, J lost 2 bases, and 14 bases lay in between. Here the CDR3 reads CASRPTTETYEQYF. In nucleotides, the CDR3 is TGTGCCAGCAGACCTACGACTGAGACCTACGAGCAGTACTTC.